This paragraph reports one T cell receptor (beta chain). Its antigen is as yet unknown. TCRdb reprocessed the reads with MiXCR, giving one entry per CDR3 protein. The repertoire holds approximately 260,000 distinct CDR3 sequences, with less than 25% as singletons. This sample was included in a study of T cell repertoires in cytomegalovirus infection. Germline V gene sequence: CDR1 MDHEN, CDR2 SYDVKM. The CDR3 sequence is 16 residues long. V was shortened by 4 bases and J by 2 bases, with 17 bases between the two germline ends. This chain links TRBV28 with TRBJ1-1; D ambiguous. This specimen consisted of cultured PBMCs, obtained from culture after CMV antigen stimulation. The TCR originated in a human donor in good health (CMV status not recorded). Some clones in this sample may be carry-over from other donors' samples. This CDR3 reads CASSSRPATFNTEAFF. The CDR3 DNA is TGTGCCAGCAGTTCCCGACCAGCTACTTTCAACACTGAAGCTTTCTTT. The whole variable domain, filled in from reference TRBV28 and TRBJ1-1, reads DVKVTQSSRYLVKRTGEKVFLECVQDMDHENMFWYRQDPGLGLRLIYFSYDVKMKEKGDIPEGYSVSREKKERFSLILESASTNQTSMYLCASSSRPATFNTEAFFGQGTRLTVV.